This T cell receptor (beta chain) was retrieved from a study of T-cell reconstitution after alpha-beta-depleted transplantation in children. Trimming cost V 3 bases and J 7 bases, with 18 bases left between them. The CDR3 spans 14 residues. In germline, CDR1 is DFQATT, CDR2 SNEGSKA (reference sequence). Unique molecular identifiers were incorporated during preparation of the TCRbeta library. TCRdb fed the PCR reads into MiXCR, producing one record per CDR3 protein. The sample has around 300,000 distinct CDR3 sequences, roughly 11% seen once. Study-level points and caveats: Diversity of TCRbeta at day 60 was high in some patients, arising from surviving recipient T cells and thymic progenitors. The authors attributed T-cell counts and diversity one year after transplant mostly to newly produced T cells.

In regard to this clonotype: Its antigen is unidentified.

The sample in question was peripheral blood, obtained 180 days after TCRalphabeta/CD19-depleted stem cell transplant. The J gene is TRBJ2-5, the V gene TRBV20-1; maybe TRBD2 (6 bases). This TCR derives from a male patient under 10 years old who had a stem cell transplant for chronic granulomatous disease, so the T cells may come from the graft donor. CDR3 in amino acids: CSASAGDGAGTQYF. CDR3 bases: TGCAGTGCTAGCGCCGGGGATGGAGCGGGGACCCAGTACTTC.